The 9 T cell receptor beta chains listed next were all sequenced from one sample in a study of T-cell memory formation after mild COVID-19. TCRdb re-called the 5' RACE reads through MiXCR, storing one row per CDR3 protein. The repertoire holds fewer than 650,000 distinct CDR3 sequences, 20% to 25% seen once, with roughly 8.3% in the top ten. Sample: PBMCs or a T cell subset sorted from them (not recorded which). These receptors came from an adult woman who had mild COVID-19 (a few samples of this study predate the infection). Cell type and time point are not known.

This rearrangement joins TRBV19 to TRBJ2-7; 10 bases agree with TRBD1. Germline CDR1 LNHDA, CDR2 SQIVND (reference sequence). V was pared by 3 bases and J by 1 base, with 0 bases of the junction left unmatched. This CDR3 has 14 residues. The CDR3 spells CASSMGQGSYEQYF. CDR3 coding DNA: TGTGCCAGTAGTATGGGACAGGGGTCCTACGAGCAGTACTTC.

The chain employs TRBV25-1 and TRBJ1-1; a weak D match, TRBD1 (6 bases). Germline lookup yields CDR1 MGHDK and CDR2 SYGVNS. The length of the CDR3 is 15 residues. V lost 5 bases and J lost 3, with 16 bases in between. The CDR3 bases are TGTGCCAGCAGTTCCAGGGGAGAGTGGTACACTGAAGCTTTCTTT. The encoded protein is CASSSRGEWYTEAFF.

Only a few counts were recorded for this clonotype. The chain couples TRBV6-1 to TRBJ2-7, with 11 nucleotides matching TRBD1. Germline CDR1 reads MNHNS; CDR2 reads SASEGT. This CDR3 contains 17 residues. V shed 5 bases, J shed 7 bases, and the junction held 16 bases outside the gene matches. The CDR3 is CASSPPSGGTGGGEQYF. DNA for the CDR3: TGTGCCAGCAGTCCCCCGTCTGGGGGGACAGGGGGAGGGGAGCAGTACTTC.

The chain links TRBV11-2 to TRBJ1-4, with unresolved D. The CDR3 consists of 15 residues. Germline V gives CDR1 SGHAT, CDR2 FQNNGV. Trimming pared 5 bases from V and 0 bases from J, leaving 10 bases between. DNA of the CDR3: TGTGCCAGCAGCCCCGCGGTCGCAACTAATGAAAAACTGTTTTTT. Translating it yields CASSPAVATNEKLFF.

The chain is built from TRBV7-6 and TRBJ2-5; D is possibly TRBD1 or TRBD2 (5 bases each). The CDR3 length is 15 residues. V lost 1 base, J lost 5 bases, and 14 bases lay in between. The V gene's germline CDR1 is SGHVS and CDR2 FNYEAQ. CDR3 nucleotides: TGTGCCAGCAGCTTAGAAGTGGGACCCGGCGAGACCCAGTACTTC. The encoded protein is CASSLEVGPGETQYF.

This clonotype showed up many times. The chain uses TRBV5-1 and TRBJ2-7, with 11 bases matching TRBD1. CDR3 length equals 16 residues. The germline gives CDR1 SGHRS, CDR2 YFSETQ. V shed 5 bases and J 3 bases; nucleotides not matched to a gene: 10. The CDR3 loop is CASRRTGGDKGYEQYF. For the CDR3, the DNA is TGCGCCAGCAGAAGGACAGGGGGCGATAAGGGCTACGAGCAGTACTTC.

This clonotype appeared many times. This chain connects TRBV20-1 to TRBJ1-2; TRBD1 aligns across 9 bases. The CDR3 extends over 16 amino acids. Germline assignment: CDR1 DFQATT and CDR2 SNEGSKA (reference sequence). V gave up 5 bases and J gave up 8 bases; unmatched junction bases: 18. The CDR3 sequence: CSAPPVPGQGLEGYTF. The DNA for the CDR3 is TGCAGTGCTCCCCCCGTCCCGGGACAGGGATTGGAGGGCTACACCTTC.

This clonotype came up a few times. The rearrangement uses TRBV4-3 and TRBJ1-2; D is undetermined. CDR1 and CDR2 from the germline V gene are LGHNA and YSLEER. The V gene lost 1 base and the J gene lost 0 bases, with 6 bases spanning the gap. The CDR3 runs to 14 residues. The CDR3, as DNA: TGCGCCAGCAGCCAAGGGACGGCTAACTATGGCTACACCTTC. Its translation: CASSQGTANYGYTF.

The rearrangement joins TRBV29-1 to TRBJ1-1; D is unresolved. Trimming shortened V by 4 bases and J by 4 bases, and 13 bases separated the two germline ends. The CDR3 loop spans 13 amino acids. Germline V gives CDR1 SQVTM, CDR2 ANQGSEA. CDR3 nucleotide sequence: TGCAGCGTTGCCGTTTCGGGAATCACTGAAGCTTTCTTT. Translated, it gives CSVAVSGITEAFF.